The clone carrying this T cell receptor beta chain has more than one count but fewer than ten. The sample originates from a study of T cells after yellow fever vaccination. V was cut by 4 bases and J by 2 bases, with 12 bases left in between. The CDR3 runs to 14 residues. CDR1 is SGHTA, CDR2 FQGNSA, per germline. In TCRdb, the 5' RACE reads were re-called with MiXCR into one record per CDR3 protein. The sample includes approximately 450,000 distinct CDR3 sequences, roughly a sixth seen only once; the top ten take 18%. V and J are TRBV7-2 and TRBJ2-7, with a possible D match to TRBD1 (5 bases). Specimen: PBMCs, collected before the yellow fever booster vaccination. The sequence was collected from a man aged 18 to 29 who received the YFV17D yellow fever vaccine. CDR3 sequence: CASSSSDKAYEQYF. CDR3 nucleotides: TGTGCCAGCAGCTCATCGGACAAAGCCTACGAGCAGTACTTC.